What follows describes a single TCR beta chain. The sample comes from a study of sequential checkpoint blockade in melanoma. Germline lookup yields CDR1 LGHNA and CDR2 YNFKEQ. V lost 1 base and J 8 bases, leaving 11 bases between the germline ends. The CDR3 length is 13 residues. Sequenced by immunoSEQ multiplex PCR; TCRdb stores in-frame clones only, minus some. Among some 21,000 clones listed, roughly 78% were seen once. Treatment meaning: randomized to nivolumab then ipilimumab (arm A) or the reverse (arm B). The specimen comprised CD8+ T cells sorted from blood (inferred from file names), sampled from a patient given nivolumab and ipilimumab in sequence. The clonotype originates from a human donor with melanoma. V gene TRBV4-2 combines with J gene TRBJ1-2; D gene unclear. The CDR3 DNA follows: TGTGCCAGCAGCCAAGTTGAGGGTTGGGGCTACACCTTC. Amino acids: CASSQVEGWGYTF.